One sample yielded the 7 T cell receptor beta chains listed below, sequenced in a study of T cells in women clearing cervical HPV infection (dated 2018 in TCRdb). Library construction relied on the immunoSEQ multiplex PCR assay. TCRdb retrieved this table from immuneACCESS and kept in-frame rearrangements only. Not all clones are present; in checked studies, unresolved V genes account for under half, and no reason is known for the remainder. The sample has about 27,000 clones on record. Around 10% of the sample is in the top ten clones. Sequenced input: blood buffy coat. Receptors originate from a woman aged 18-70 years with a cervical HPV16 infection that either progressed to CIN3+ or cleared (not recorded which).

In regard to this clone: The observed sequence ends 3 residues before the CDR3 terminus, with the missing tail filled in from the germline J gene. The chain recombines TRBV7-2 with TRBJ1-5; tentatively, D is TRBD1 (5 bases). This CDR3 contains 15 residues. Germline CDR1 is SGHTA and CDR2 is FQGNSA. Trimming pared 6 bases from V and 0 bases from J, leaving 12 bases between. This CDR3 reads CASSSTVISNQPQHF. The DNA read from the CDR3 is TGTGCCAGCAGTTCGACAGTTATTAGCAATCAGCCC.

A note on this clone: Read data end 3 residues before the CDR3 end; the end is taken from the germline J gene. V gene TRBV5-1 combines with J gene TRBJ2-2; maybe TRBD2 (6 bases). V shed 4 bases and J shed 1 base, with 8 bases lying between them. The CDR3 contains 14 residues. Germline values: CDR1 SGHRS, CDR2 YFSETQ. Here the CDR3 reads CASSRGMNTGELFF. CDR3 DNA (partial): TGCGCCAGCAGCCGGGGGATGAACACCGGGGAG. The full variable domain, its missing parts supplied by reference TRBV5-1 and TRBJ2-2, is KAGVTQTPRYLIKTRGQQVTLSCSPISGHRSVSWYQQTPGQGLQFLFEYFSETQRNKGNFPGRFSGRQFSNSRSEMNVSTLELGDSALYLCASSRGMNTGELFFGEGSRLTVL.

On this clone itself: The read finishes 3 residues shy of the CDR3 end, and the germline J gene is used to complete it. The chain links TRBV7-6 to TRBJ2-5; 9 nucleotides match TRBD2. With 5 bases clipped from V and 2 bases from J, the junction kept 9 bases outside the gene matches. This CDR3 is built from 16 residues. From germline, CDR1 is SGHVS and CDR2 FNYEAQ. The CDR3 DNA, read in part, is TGTGCCAGCAGCCCGATGGGTAGCGGGAGTCAAGAGACC. Amino acid sequence: CASSPMGSGSQET. The whole CDR3 protein reads CASSPMGSGSQETQYF. Combining the CDR3 with reference TRBV7-6 and TRBJ2-5 gives the whole variable domain GAGVSQSPRYKVTKRGQDVALRCDPISGHVSLYWYRQALGQGPEFLTYFNYEAQQDKSGLPNDRFSAERPEGSISTLTIQRTEQRDSAMYRCASSPMGSGSQETQYFGPGTRLLVL.

As for this clone: The read terminates 3 residues ahead of where the CDR3 ends, so the germline J gene completes it. This chain joins TRBV12-3 or TRBV12-4 and TRBJ2-2; 7 nucleotides match TRBD1. There are 17 residues in the CDR3. V lost 7 bases, J lost 0 bases, and 11 bases stayed unmatched. The CDR3 loop is CASTKRRQGTNTGELFF. The DNA read from the CDR3 is TGTGCCAGCACTAAAAGACGACAGGGAACGAACACCGGGGAG.

To note about this clone: The read ends 3 residues shy of where the CDR3 ends; the end is completed using the germline J gene. This sequence joins TRBV7-2 and TRBJ2-2, with 10 nucleotides matching TRBD2. Trimming cost V 6 bases and J 4 bases; bases outside gene matches: 5. Germline lookup yields CDR1 SGHTA and CDR2 FQGNSA. The CDR3 consists of 15 residues. The CDR3 DNA, read in part, is TGTGCCAGCAGACATACTAGCGGGACCACCGGGGAG. It is translated as CASRHTSGTTGE. The entire CDR3 reads CASRHTSGTTGELFF.

For this clone: The sequenced fragment ends 3 residues before the CDR3 boundary, so the rest is inferred from the germline J gene. The chain couples TRBV5-6 to TRBJ1-2, with 8 bases identical to TRBD1. Germline assignment: CDR1 SGHDT and CDR2 YYEEEE. V lost 2 bases to trimming and J lost 7 bases; unmatched junction nucleotides: 7. The CDR3 loop spans 14 amino acids. This CDR3 is CASSFGQGHVGYTF. Incomplete CDR3 DNA: TGTGCCAGCAGCTTCGGACAGGGACATGTTGGC.

A word on this clone: The CDR3 goes on 3 residues after the read ends, and that part is filled in from the germline J gene. This chain connects TRBV19 to TRBJ2-3; unclear D gene. Germline V gene data show CDR1 as LNHDA and CDR2 as SQIVND (reference sequence). This CDR3 comprises 15 residues. The DNA read from the CDR3 is TGTGCCAGTAGTATAGTTTGGCATAGCAATCAGCCG. Its translation: CASSIVWHSNQP. The full CDR3 is CASSIVWHSNQPQYF.